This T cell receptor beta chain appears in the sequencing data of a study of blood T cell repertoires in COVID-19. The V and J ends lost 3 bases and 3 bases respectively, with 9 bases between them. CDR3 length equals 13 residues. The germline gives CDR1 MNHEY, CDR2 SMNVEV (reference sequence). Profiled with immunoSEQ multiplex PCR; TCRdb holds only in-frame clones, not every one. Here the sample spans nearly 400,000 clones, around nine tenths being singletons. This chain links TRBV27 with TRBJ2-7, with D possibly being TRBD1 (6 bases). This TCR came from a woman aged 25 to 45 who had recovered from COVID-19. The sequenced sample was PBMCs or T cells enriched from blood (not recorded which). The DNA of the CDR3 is TGTGCCAGCAGTTTTCGGGACAACTACGAGCAGTACTTC. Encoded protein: CASSFRDNYEQYF.